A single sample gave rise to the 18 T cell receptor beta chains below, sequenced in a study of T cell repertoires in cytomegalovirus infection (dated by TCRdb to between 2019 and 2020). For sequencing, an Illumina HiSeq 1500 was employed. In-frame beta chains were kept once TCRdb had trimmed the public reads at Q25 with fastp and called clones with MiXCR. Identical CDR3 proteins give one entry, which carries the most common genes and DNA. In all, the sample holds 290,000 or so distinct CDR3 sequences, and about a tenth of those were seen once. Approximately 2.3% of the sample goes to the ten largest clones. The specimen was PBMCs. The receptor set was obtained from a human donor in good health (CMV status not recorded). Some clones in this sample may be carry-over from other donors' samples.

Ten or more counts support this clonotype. CDR3 residues: CSAPGQGEGNTIYF. The CDR3 bases are TGCAGTGCCCCCGGACAGGGCGAGGGAAACACCATATATTTT. The rearrangement uses TRBV20-1 and TRBJ1-3; 8 bases line up with TRBD1. Losses at the gene ends were 6 bases for V and 4 bases for J; bases not matched to a gene: 8. Germline V gene lookup returns CDR1 DFQATT and CDR2 SNEGSKA (reference sequence). The CDR3 spans 14 residues.

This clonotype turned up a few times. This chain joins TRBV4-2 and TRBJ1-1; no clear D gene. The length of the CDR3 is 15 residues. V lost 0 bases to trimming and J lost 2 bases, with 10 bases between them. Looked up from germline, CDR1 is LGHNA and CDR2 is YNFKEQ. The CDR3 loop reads CASSQDYRPNTEAFF. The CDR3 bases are TGTGCCAGCAGCCAAGATTACAGACCCAACACTGAAGCTTTCTTT.

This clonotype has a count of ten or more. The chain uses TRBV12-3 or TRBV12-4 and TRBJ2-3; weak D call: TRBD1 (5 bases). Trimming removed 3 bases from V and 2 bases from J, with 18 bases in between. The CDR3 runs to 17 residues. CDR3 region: CASSFAFDSATTDTQYF. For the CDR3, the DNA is TGTGCCAGCAGTTTTGCGTTTGACAGCGCTACCACAGATACGCAGTATTTT.

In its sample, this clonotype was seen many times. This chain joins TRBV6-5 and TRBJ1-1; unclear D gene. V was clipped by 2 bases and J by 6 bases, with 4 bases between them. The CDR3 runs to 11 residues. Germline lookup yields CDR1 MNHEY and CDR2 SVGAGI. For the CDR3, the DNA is TGTGCCAGCAGTTACAAGGCTGAAGCTTTCTTT. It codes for CASSYKAEAFF.

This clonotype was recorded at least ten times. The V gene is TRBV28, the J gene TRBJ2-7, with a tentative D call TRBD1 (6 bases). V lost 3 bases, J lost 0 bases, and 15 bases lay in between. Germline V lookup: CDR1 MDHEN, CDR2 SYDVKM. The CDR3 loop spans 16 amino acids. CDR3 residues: CASSFRKTGTSYEQYV. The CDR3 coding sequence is TGTGCCAGCAGTTTTAGAAAGACAGGAACCTCCTACGAGCAGTACGTC.

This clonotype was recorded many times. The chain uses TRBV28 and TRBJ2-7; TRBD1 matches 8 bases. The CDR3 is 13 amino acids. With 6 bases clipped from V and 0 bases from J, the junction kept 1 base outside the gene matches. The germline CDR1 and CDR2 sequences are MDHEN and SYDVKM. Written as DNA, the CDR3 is TGTGCCAGCAGGGGACAGGACTCCTACGAGCAGTACTTC. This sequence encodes CASRGQDSYEQYF.

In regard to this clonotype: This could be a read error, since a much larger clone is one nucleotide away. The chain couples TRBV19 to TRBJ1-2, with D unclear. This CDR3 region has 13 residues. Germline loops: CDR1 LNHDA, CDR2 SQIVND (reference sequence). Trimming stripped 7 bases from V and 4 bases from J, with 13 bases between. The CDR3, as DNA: TGTGCCAGTACCCCTGCGGGGTTCTATGGCTACACCTTC. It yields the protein CASTPAGFYGYTF.

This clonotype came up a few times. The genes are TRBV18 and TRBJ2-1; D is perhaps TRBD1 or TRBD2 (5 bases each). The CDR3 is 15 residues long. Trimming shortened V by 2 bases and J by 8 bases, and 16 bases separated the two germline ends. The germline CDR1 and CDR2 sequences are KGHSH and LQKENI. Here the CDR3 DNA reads TGTGCCAGCTCACCAAGAGGGGAGACGTTCCATGAGCAGTTCTTC. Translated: CASSPRGETFHEQFF.

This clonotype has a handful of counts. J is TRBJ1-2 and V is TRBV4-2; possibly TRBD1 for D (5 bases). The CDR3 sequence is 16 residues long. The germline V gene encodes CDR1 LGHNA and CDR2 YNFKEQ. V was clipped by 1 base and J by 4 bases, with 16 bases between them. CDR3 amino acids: CASSQVGAESSYGYTF. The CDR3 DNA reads TGTGCCAGCAGCCAAGTCGGGGCGGAATCGTCCTATGGCTACACCTTC.

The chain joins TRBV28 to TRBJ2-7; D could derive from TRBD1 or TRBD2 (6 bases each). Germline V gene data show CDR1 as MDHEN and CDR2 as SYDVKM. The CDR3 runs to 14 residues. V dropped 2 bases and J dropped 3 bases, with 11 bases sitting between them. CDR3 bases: TGTGCCAGCAGTTTAGGAGGGGACATCTACGAGCAGTACGTC. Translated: CASSLGGDIYEQYV.

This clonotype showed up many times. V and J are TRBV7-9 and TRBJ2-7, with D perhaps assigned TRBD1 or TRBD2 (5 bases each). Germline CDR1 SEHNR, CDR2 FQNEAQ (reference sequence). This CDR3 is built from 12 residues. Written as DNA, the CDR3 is TGTGCCAGCAGCTTAGCCGGGACCGAGCCGTACGTC. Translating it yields CASSLAGTEPYV.

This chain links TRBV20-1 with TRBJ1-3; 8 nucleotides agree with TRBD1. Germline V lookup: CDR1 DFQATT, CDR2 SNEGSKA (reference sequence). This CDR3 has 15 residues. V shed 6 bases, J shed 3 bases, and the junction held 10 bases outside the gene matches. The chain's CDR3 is CSASDRGMSGNTIYF. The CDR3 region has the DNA TGCAGTGCGAGCGACAGGGGAATGAGTGGAAACACCATATATTTT.

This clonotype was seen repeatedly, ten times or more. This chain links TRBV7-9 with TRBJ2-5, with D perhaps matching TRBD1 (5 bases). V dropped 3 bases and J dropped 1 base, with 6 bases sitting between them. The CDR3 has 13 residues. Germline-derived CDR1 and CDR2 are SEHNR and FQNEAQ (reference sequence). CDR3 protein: CASSLDTQETQYF. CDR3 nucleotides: TGTGCCAGCAGCTTGGACACCCAAGAGACCCAGTACTTC.

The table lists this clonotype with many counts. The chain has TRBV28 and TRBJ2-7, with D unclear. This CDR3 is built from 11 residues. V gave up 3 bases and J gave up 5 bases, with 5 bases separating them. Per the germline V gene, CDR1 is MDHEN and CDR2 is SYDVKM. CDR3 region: CASSFLDEQYV. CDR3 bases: TGTGCCAGCAGTTTTCTTGACGAGCAGTACGTC.

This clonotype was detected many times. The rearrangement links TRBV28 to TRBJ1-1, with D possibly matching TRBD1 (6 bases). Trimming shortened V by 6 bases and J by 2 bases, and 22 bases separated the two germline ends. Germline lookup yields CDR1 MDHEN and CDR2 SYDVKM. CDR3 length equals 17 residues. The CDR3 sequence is CASSQPRRQVLNTEAFF. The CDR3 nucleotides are TGTGCCAGCAGCCAGCCGCGGCGACAGGTCCTAAACACTGAAGCTTTCTTT.

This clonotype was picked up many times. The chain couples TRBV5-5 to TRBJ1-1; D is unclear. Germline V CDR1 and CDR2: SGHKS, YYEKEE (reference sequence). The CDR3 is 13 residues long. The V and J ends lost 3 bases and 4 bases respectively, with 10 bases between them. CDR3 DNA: TGTGCCAGCAGCTCCCGACGTAGCACTGAAGCTTTCTTT. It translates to CASSSRRSTEAFF.

The CDR3 region has the DNA TGTGCCAGCAGTTTCCAGGGGAGCTCCTACGAGCAGTACTTC. It yields the protein CASSFQGSSYEQYF. V is TRBV27 and J is TRBJ2-7; TRBD1 is a possible D gene (6 bases). Germline CDR1 reads MNHEY; CDR2 reads SMNVEV (reference sequence). The CDR3 spans 14 residues. The V and J ends lost 3 bases and 0 bases respectively, with 9 bases between them.

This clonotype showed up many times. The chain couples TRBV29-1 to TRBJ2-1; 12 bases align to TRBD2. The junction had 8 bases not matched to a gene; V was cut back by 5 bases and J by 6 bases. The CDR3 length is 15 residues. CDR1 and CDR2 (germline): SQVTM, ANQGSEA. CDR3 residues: CSVSKLAGGLNEQFF. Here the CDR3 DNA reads TGCAGCGTTTCAAAACTAGCGGGGGGACTCAATGAGCAGTTCTTC.